Described below is a single T cell receptor beta chain sequence and its context. The V segment lost 1 base and the J segment 5 bases; nucleotides outside the gene matches: 8. Germline V gives CDR1 MNHEY, CDR2 SMNVEV (reference sequence). The CDR3 totals 16 residues. This sample was taken from a study of radiotherapy plus CTLA-4 blockade in lung cancer. Generated by immunoSEQ multiplex PCR, the TCRdb table keeps only in-frame clones and is missing some. The data contain 90,000 to 95,000 clones, about four fifths of them singletons. The chain joins TRBV27 to TRBJ2-1; TRBD2 matches at 7 bases. This specimen was peripheral blood, taken from a patient treated with radiotherapy plus ipilimumab. The TCR was taken from a human donor with non-small cell lung cancer who had stable disease on radiotherapy plus ipilimumab. The CDR3 protein is CASSLLGGLADNEQFF. CDR3 sequence (DNA): TGTGCCAGCAGTTTATTGGGCGGGCTAGCGGACAATGAGCAGTTCTTC.